The 15 T cell receptor beta chains below come from one sample, sequenced in a study of blood T cell repertoires in COVID-19. Produced via immunoSEQ multiplex PCR; TCRdb's table is partial and in-frame only. The table has more than 85,000 clones, over 65% seen once. The sequencing sample was made of peripheral blood. The receptors were gathered from a woman aged 60 to 75 with acute or convalescent COVID-19.

The rearrangement links TRBV18 to TRBJ1-1; 7 bases map to TRBD1. The junction had 8 bases not matched to a gene; V was cut back by 3 bases and J by 10 bases. Germline CDR1 KGHSH, CDR2 LQKENI. The CDR3 covers 13 residues. CDR3 region: CASSPTGLDIAFF. DNA of the CDR3: TGTGCCAGCTCACCGACAGGGCTTGATATAGCTTTCTTT.

This sequence joins TRBV4-2 and TRBJ2-7; 8 bases agree with TRBD2. Germline CDR1 reads LGHNA; CDR2 reads YNFKEQ. This CDR3 comprises 16 residues. With 0 bases clipped from V and 7 bases from J, the junction kept 11 bases outside the gene matches. CDR3 nucleotide sequence: TGTGCCAGCAGCCAAGATCCGGTGCGGGGGGCGTGGGAGCAGTACTTC. It encodes CASSQDPVRGAWEQYF.

The chain employs TRBV5-6 and TRBJ1-1, with 8 positions matching TRBD1. This CDR3 is built from 18 residues. J gave up 5 bases and V 4 bases, and 19 bases lay outside the gene matches. Germline V gene sequence: CDR1 SGHDT, CDR2 YYEEEE. This CDR3 is CASSLPSLMDRESTEAFF. The CDR3 nucleotides are TGTGCCAGCAGCCTACCTTCCTTAATGGACAGGGAAAGTACTGAAGCTTTCTTT.

The CDR3 spells CASSTQDQGSTEAFF. CDR3 sequence (DNA): TGCGCCAGCAGCACTCAGGACCAGGGGAGCACTGAAGCTTTCTTT. The V and J genes are TRBV5-1 and TRBJ1-1; maybe TRBD1 (6 bases). The CDR3 is 15 residues long. CDR1 and CDR2 from the germline V gene are SGHRS and YFSETQ. Trimming cost V 4 bases and J 4 bases, with 17 bases left between them.

The chain combines TRBV10-3 with TRBJ1-1; D is unclear. Germline loops: CDR1 ENHRY, CDR2 SYGVKD. The CDR3 has 15 amino acids. Trimming took 0 bases from V and 3 from J, leaving 11 bases between them. The CDR3 bases are TGTGCCATCAGTGAGTCGAACGGCGGATACACTGAAGCTTTCTTT. Amino acids: CAISESNGGYTEAFF.

This chain's CDR3 is CSASFQSSYEQYF. CDR3 DNA sequence: TGCAGTGCTAGTTTCCAGTCCTCCTACGAGCAGTACTTC. The gene calls are TRBV20-1 and TRBJ2-7; D remains ambiguous. Trimming stripped 3 bases from V and 0 bases from J, with 9 bases between. The CDR3 is 13 amino acids. CDR1 is DFQATT, CDR2 SNEGSKA, per germline (reference sequence).

This chain links TRBV4-3 with TRBJ2-7; D gene uncertain. CDR1 is LGHNA, CDR2 YSLEER, per germline. With 1 base removed from V and 1 base from J, the gap between germline ends came to 14 bases. CDR3 length: 16 amino acids. The CDR3 bases are TGCGCCAGCAGCCAAGGGGTAAGAGGAAGTTCCTACGAGCAGTACTTC. It encodes CASSQGVRGSSYEQYF.

The V call is TRBV29-1, the J call TRBJ1-1; no clear D gene. V lost 5 bases and J 0 bases, leaving 10 bases between the germline ends. CDR1 and CDR2 from the germline V gene are SQVTM and ANQGSEA. CDR3 size: 13 residues. CDR3 residues: CSVIYALNTEAFF. The CDR3 region has the DNA TGCAGCGTTATCTATGCCCTGAACACTGAAGCTTTCTTT.

The rearrangement links TRBV7-3 to TRBJ1-2, with D unresolved. The CDR3 sequence is 15 residues long. The germline V and J ends were trimmed by 1 base and 4 bases, with 13 bases remaining between them. Germline CDR1 reads SGHTA; CDR2 reads FQGTGA. The CDR3, as DNA: TGTGCCAGCAGCTTAATCGGGGTTGGGGTCTATGGCTACACCTTC. Translation: CASSLIGVGVYGYTF.

This chain links TRBV12-3 or TRBV12-4 with TRBJ1-6, with D unresolved. V was pared by 7 bases and J by 10 bases, with 11 bases between. The CDR3 contains 12 residues. The CDR3 region has the DNA TGTGCCAGCACCTTGGCGGGGTCACCCCTCCACTTT. This encodes CASTLAGSPLHF.

The rearrangement uses TRBV6-5 and TRBJ2-7, with TRBD1 as a possible D gene (6 bases). This CDR3 has 14 amino acids. Looked up from germline, CDR1 is MNHEY and CDR2 is SVGAGI. The V end lost 5 bases, the J end lost 4 bases, and 15 bases lay between the germline ends. The CDR3 is CASSIADSLYEQYF. The CDR3 nucleotides are TGTGCCAGCAGTATCGCGGACAGCCTTTACGAGCAGTACTTC.

The table lists this clone with a count of one. The CDR3 DNA is TGTGCCAGCTCAACCGGACAGGGGCCCGAAAAACTGTTTTTT. Its translation: CASSTGQGPEKLFF. The chain joins TRBV28 to TRBJ1-4; 9 bases fit TRBD1. The CDR3 has 14 amino acids. In germline, CDR1 is MDHEN, CDR2 SYDVKM. V gave up 8 bases and J gave up 8 bases; unmatched junction bases: 9.

The CDR3, as DNA: TGTGCCAGCAGCCCACCCTACCGGGTAGCGGGCGGGGGCAATGAGCAGTTCTTC. Translated, it gives CASSPPYRVAGGGNEQFF. This chain links TRBV7-9 with TRBJ2-1; 7 positions match TRBD2. CDR3 length: 18 residues. Germline assignment: CDR1 SEHNR and CDR2 FQNEAQ (reference sequence). The junction had 19 bases not matched to a gene; V was cut back by 5 bases and J by 6 bases.

The chain combines TRBV29-1 with TRBJ2-1; 10 bases line up with TRBD1. Looked up from germline, CDR1 is SQVTM and CDR2 is ANQGSEA. The CDR3 has 13 amino acids. The V segment lost 7 bases and the J segment 10 bases; nucleotides outside the gene matches: 10. DNA for the CDR3: TGCAGCGGGGGACAGGGGAGGACCATCGAGCAGTTCTTC. Its translation: CSGGQGRTIEQFF.

The chain joins TRBV11-2 to TRBJ2-6; possible D gene TRBD2, 5 bases. Germline CDR1 SGHAT, CDR2 FQNNGV. The CDR3 length is 16 residues. V gave up 5 bases and J gave up 0 bases, with 11 bases separating them. The CDR3 loop is CASSPRGVSGANVLTF. The CDR3 DNA reads TGTGCCAGCAGCCCCCGGGGTGTCTCTGGGGCCAACGTCCTGACTTTC.